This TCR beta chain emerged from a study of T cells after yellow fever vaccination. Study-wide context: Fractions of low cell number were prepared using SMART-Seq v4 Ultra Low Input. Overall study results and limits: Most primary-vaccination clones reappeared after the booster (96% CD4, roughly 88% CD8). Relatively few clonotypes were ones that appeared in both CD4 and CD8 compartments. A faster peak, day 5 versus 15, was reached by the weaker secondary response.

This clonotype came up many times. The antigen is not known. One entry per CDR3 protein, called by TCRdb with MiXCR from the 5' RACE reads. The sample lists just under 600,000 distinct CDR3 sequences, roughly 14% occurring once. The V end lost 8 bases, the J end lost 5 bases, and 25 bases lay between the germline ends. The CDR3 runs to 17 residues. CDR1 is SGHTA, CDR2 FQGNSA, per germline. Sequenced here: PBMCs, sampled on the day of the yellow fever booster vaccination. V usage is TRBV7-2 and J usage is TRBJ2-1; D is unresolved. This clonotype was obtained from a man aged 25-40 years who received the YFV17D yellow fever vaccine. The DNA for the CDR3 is TGTGCCAGCGATCCCCCTGTGACCAGCGAAGGGCACAATGAGCAGTTCTTC. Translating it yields CASDPPVTSEGHNEQFF.